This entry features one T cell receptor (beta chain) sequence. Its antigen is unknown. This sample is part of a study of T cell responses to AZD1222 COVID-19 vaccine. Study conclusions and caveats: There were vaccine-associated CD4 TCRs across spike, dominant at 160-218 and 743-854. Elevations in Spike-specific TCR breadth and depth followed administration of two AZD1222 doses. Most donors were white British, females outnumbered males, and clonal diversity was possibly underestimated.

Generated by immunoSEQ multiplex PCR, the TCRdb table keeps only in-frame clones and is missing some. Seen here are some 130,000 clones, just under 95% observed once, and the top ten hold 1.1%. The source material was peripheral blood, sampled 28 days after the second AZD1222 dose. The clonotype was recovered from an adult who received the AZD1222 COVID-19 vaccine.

CDR3 DNA: TGTGCCTGGATTGCCCGAGGGTGGCTGTTTTTT. This encodes CAWIARGWLFF. This chain joins TRBV30 and TRBJ2-2; TRBD2 might be the D (5 bases). In germline, CDR1 is GTSNPN, CDR2 SVGIG (reference sequence). There are 11 residues in the CDR3. Trimming pared 4 bases from V and 13 bases from J, leaving 13 bases between.